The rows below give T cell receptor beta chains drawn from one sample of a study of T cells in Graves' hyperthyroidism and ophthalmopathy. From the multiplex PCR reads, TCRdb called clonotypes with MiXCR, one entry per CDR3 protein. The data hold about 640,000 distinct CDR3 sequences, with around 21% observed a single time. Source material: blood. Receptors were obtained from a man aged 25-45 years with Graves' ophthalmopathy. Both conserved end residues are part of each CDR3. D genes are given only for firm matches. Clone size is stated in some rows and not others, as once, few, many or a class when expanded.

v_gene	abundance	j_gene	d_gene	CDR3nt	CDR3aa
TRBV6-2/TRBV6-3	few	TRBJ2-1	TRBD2	TGTGCCAGCAGACAGCCGGGACTAGCGGACTCCTACAATGAGCAGTTCTTC	CASRQPGLADSYNEQFF
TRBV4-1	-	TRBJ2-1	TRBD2	TGCGCCAGCAGCCCGGAACTAGCGAACTACAATGAGCAGTTCTTC	CASSPELANYNEQFF
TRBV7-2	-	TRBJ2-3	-	TGCGCCAGCAGCCGAGGGACTCTCGAGGTAGATACGCAGTATTTT	CASSRGTLEVDTQYF
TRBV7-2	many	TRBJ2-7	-	TGTGCCAGCAGCTTAAGCCCCTCCGGGGAGCAGCAGTACTTC	CASSLSPSGEQQYF
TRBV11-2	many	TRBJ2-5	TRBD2	TGTGCCAGCAGCTTAGGTGGGACTAGCCAAGAGACCCAGTACTTC	CASSLGGTSQETQYF
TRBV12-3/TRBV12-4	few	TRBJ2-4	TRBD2	TGTGCCAGCAGTCCTATCAGCTCGGGGGGGGTCAAAAACATTCAGTACTTC	CASSPISSGGVKNIQYF
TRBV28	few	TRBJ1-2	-	TGTGCCAGCAGTTCTGCCCCAGGGGTTGCCTATGGCTACACCTTC	CASSSAPGVAYGYTF
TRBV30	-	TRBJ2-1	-	TGTGCCTGGAGTCCCCCCGATCGGGGCCCCAGTGAGCAGTTCTTC	CAWSPPDRGPSEQFF
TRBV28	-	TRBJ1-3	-	TGTGCCAGCAGTACTCTCCTCTCTGGAAACACCATATATTTT	CASSTLLSGNTIYF
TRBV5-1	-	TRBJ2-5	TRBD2	TGCGCCAGCAGCTTGGAGAGACTAGCGGGACCTCAAGAGACCCAGTACTTC	CASSLERLAGPQETQYF
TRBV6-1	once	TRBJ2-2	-	TGTGCCAGCAAGCTCGACCGGAACACCGGGGAGCTGTTTTTT	CASKLDRNTGELFF
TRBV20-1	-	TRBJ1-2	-	TGCAGTGCTAGGGCCGTGGGGCTAGACTATGGCTACACCTTC	CSARAVGLDYGYTF
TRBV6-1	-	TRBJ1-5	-	TGTGCCAGCAGTGCTTGGGGGAGTGATCAGCCCCAGCATTTT	CASSAWGSDQPQHF
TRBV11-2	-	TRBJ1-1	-	TGTGCCAGCAGCTTAGGGATTTCAGGTGTGACTGAAGCTTTCTTT	CASSLGISGVTEAFF
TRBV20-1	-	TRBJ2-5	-	TGCAGTGCTAGAGATACCATCCAGGGCCTAGAGACCCAGTACTTC	CSARDTIQGLETQYF
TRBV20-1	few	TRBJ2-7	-	TGCAGTGCTAACGGCGAGCAGTACTTC	CSANGEQYF
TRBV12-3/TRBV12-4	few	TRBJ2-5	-	TGTGCCAGCAGTTTAGCCTCATGGGGGGCCGGAGAGACCCAGTACTTC	CASSLASWGAGETQYF
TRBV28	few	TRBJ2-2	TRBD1	TGTGCCAGCGGCACCGGGACAGTGTTTATCGGGGAGCTGTTTTTT	CASGTGTVFIGELFF
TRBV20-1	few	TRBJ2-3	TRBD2	TGCAGTGCTGATGGGACTAGCGGGCGGACAGATACGCAGTATTTT	CSADGTSGRTDTQYF
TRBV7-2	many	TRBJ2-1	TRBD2	TGTGCCAGCAGCTTGGTTGGACTAGCCAGCAATGAGCAGTTCTTC	CASSLVGLASNEQFF
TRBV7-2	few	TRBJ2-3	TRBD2	TGTGCCAGCAGCTTTGATGCGGGAGTTGAAGATACGCAGTATTTT	CASSFDAGVEDTQYF
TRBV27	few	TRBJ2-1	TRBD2	TGTGCCAGCAGTGCCCCTAGCGGGAACGATTACAATGAGCAGTTCTTC	CASSAPSGNDYNEQFF
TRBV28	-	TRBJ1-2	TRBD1	TGTGCCAGCAGGCTTAGACAGGGGAAGGCCTCCTATGGCTACACCTTC	CASRLRQGKASYGYTF
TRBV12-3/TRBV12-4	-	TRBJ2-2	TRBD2	TGTGCCAGCAGTTTATCCGGCAGGTCGGTAGCGGGGCTCTTCACCGGGGAGCTGTTTTTT	CASSLSGRSVAGLFTGELFF
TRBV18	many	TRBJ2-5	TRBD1	TGTGCCAGCTCACCACGAAGGGGGCTGGAGACCCAGTACTTC	CASSPRRGLETQYF
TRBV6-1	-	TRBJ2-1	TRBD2	TGTGCCAGCACCAGGACTAGCGGGGGTCCCAATGAGCAGTTCTTC	CASTRTSGGPNEQFF
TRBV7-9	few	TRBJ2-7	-	TGTGCCAGCACTATCCTGGGCTCCTACGAGCAGTACTTC	CASTILGSYEQYF
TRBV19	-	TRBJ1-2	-	TGTGCCAGTAGTATTGGGATGGCCGGCTACACCTTC	CASSIGMAGYTF
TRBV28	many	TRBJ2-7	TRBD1	TGTGCCAGCAGAGAGACAGGGGGCCTCTACGAGCAGTACTTC	CASRETGGLYEQYF
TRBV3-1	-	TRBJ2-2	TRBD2	TGTGCCAGCAGCCATAGCGGGAGGGTCGGGGAGCTGTTTTTT	CASSHSGRVGELFF
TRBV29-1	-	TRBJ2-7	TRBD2	TGCAGCTGCTATAGCGGGAGAGGGTACGAGCAGTACTTC	CSCYSGRGYEQYF
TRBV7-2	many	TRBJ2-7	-	TGTGCCAGCAGCTTAGGGACCGGGAGAAGACCCCCGGGGGAGCAGTACTTC	CASSLGTGRRPPGEQYF
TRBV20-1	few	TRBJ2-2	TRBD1	TGCAGTGCTCAAGACAGGGGGACGAAATACACCGGGGAGCTGTTTTTT	CSAQDRGTKYTGELFF
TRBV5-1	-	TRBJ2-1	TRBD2	TGCGCCAGCAGCCGAATCATTAGCGGGAGGGACTACAATGAGCAGTTCTTC	CASSRIISGRDYNEQFF
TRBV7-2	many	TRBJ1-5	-	TGTGCCAGCAGCCTACAGGGTGGGGGTCAGCCCCAGCATTTT	CASSLQGGGQPQHF
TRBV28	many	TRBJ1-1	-	TGTGCCAGCAGTTTTTTCGGGGAAGGATCCTACACTGAAGCTTTCTTT	CASSFFGEGSYTEAFF